The clone carrying this T cell receptor beta chain was seen many times. The source of the sample is a study of CD8 T cells in ankylosing spondylitis. TCRdb redid the calling of the 5' RACE reads with MiXCR, one entry per CDR3 protein. The table has around 25,000 distinct CDR3 sequences, just over 2.5% seen once; the top ten hold 7.7%. CDR3 size: 14 residues. V dropped 2 bases and J dropped 0 bases, with 9 bases sitting between them. Per germline, CDR1 SGDLS and CDR2 YYNGEE. This sequence joins TRBV9 and TRBJ2-7, with D unclear. The sample taken for sequencing was blood, either unsorted or a sorted T cell fraction (not recorded which). The sequence derives from a female donor with ankylosing spondylitis or in good health (not recorded which). The CDR3 sequence: CASSVSDISYEQYF. CDR3 nucleotides: TGTGCCAGCAGCGTCTCCGACATCTCCTACGAGCAGTACTTC. Supplemented by reference TRBV9 and TRBJ2-7, the full variable domain reads DSGVTQTPKHLITATGQRVTLRCSPRSGDLSVYWYQQSLDQGLQFLIQYYNGEERAKGNILERFSAQQFPDLHSELNLSSLELGDSALYFCASSVSDISYEQYFGPGTRLTVT.